Reported below is one T cell receptor beta chain. Germline V gene sequence: CDR1 SEHNR, CDR2 FQNEAQ (reference sequence). This CDR3 region has 15 residues. The V end was cut by 5 bases, the J end by 0 bases, with 12 bases between. Authors' methods: For nucleated cells, counts were estimated from reference gene primer amplification. The repertoire was sequenced with immunoSEQ multiplex PCR; TCRdb's copy has only in-frame clones and lacks some. V and J calls plus clone size are reproduced from that table; the DNA served to infer D and trimming. The profile shows 130,000 to 150,000 clones, roughly 90% of them singletons. These data are taken from a study of blood T cell repertoires in COVID-19. Turning to the study itself: The cDNA or gDNA used as material had been derived from T cells, B-cell-depleted T cells, or PBMCs.

V gene TRBV7-9 combines with J gene TRBJ2-3; perhaps TRBD1 as D (6 bases). This receptor was identified in a man in his fifties or sixties with active or convalescent COVID-19. Sequencing was carried out using peripheral blood. In nucleotides, the CDR3 is TGTGCCAGCAGCCTTCCGGGACATAGCACAGATACGCAGTATTTT. It specifies CASSLPGHSTDTQYF.